This T cell receptor (beta chain) was profiled in a study of OX40 agonist ivuxolimab in advanced cancers. Study-level points and caveats: Researchers did not determine the expanded peripheral T cells' antigen specificity.

Remarks on this clone: Its antigen is undetermined.

Collection of blood occurred at baseline, at cycle 4 day 1, and at cycle 7 day 1. The method was immunoSEQ multiplex PCR; TCRdb's version includes in-frame clones alone and lacks a portion of them. The repertoire holds around 60,000 clones, 65% to 85% seen once, with 1.9% in the top ten. The germline V gene encodes CDR1 KGHSH and CDR2 LQKENI. The length of the CDR3 is 15 residues. Trimming pared 3 bases from V and 1 base from J, leaving 10 bases between. This sequence originates from an adult with an advanced solid tumor such as melanoma, head and neck, liver or kidney cancer. The chain combines TRBV18 with TRBJ1-5; D may be TRBD1 (6 bases). The source was CD4+ or CD8+ T cells sorted from blood, collected in a trial of the OX40 agonist ivuxolimab. The CDR3 coding sequence is TGTGCCAGCTCACCTTTCAGGGGAAGCAATCAGCCCCAGCATTTT. Translation gives CASSPFRGSNQPQHF.